This T cell receptor beta chain stems from a study of quantifying T cell responses using KT2 cells. Across the whole study: TCR alpha and beta constant-region primers primed reverse transcription of RNA.

The cDNA 3' end received a ligated oligonucleotide with a UMI. The first PCR ran roughly 4 cycles with an equimolar RC1.1 and RC1.2 beta primer mix. Using its own MiXCR run on the UMI-ligation and nested PCR reads, TCRdb lists one record per CDR3 protein. The sample lists some 41,000 distinct CDR3 sequences; 15% to 20% were seen once. This CDR3 is 13 amino acids long. The sample was PBMCs spiked with cells of the T cell clone KT2. This clonotype originated in a human donor. The chain has TRBV21-1 and TRBJ1-1. TRBV21-1 is reported as a pseudogene. This CDR3 reads CASRTYMNTEAFF. CDR3 coding DNA: TGTGCCAGCAGGACATACATGAACACTGAAGCTTTCTTT.